This TCR beta chain is from a study of PD-L1 blockade in urothelial cancer. Study-wide context: Male sex and bladder-origin urothelial cancer characterized most of the roughly 29 patients. Between 0 and 3 chemotherapy regimens preceded treatment for each patient. The study recovered a median of roughly 140,000 T cells per blood sample.

This clone was picked up a small number of times. There are 13 residues in the CDR3. Per the germline V gene, CDR1 is SEHNR and CDR2 is FQNEAQ (reference sequence). V was pared by 5 bases and J by 0 bases, with 5 bases between. Sequenced by immunoSEQ multiplex PCR; TCRdb stores in-frame clones only, minus some. The table lists under 35,000 clones, 85% to 90% of them singletons. The clonotype was recovered from a man aged 45-65 years with urothelial cancer. The chain couples TRBV7-9 to TRBJ1-5; no clear D. This specimen consisted of PBMCs, obtained around atezolizumab (anti-PD-L1) treatment. The CDR3 loop is CASSRDSNQPQHF. CDR3 bases: TGTGCCAGCAGCCGGGATAGCAATCAGCCCCAGCATTTT.